Below are 4 T cell receptor beta chains sequenced from a single sample in a study of OX40 agonist ivuxolimab in advanced cancers. Here immunoSEQ multiplex PCR was the method, and the copy in TCRdb shows in-frame clones only, minus some. The table lists 82,000 or so clones, around 85% of them singletons. Sequencing used CD4+ or CD8+ T cells sorted from blood, obtained in a trial of the OX40 agonist ivuxolimab. Source of these receptors: an adult with an advanced solid tumor such as melanoma, head and neck, liver or kidney cancer.

This clone was observed once. J is TRBJ2-2 and V is TRBV7-2, with TRBD1 identical over 9 bases. The CDR3 has 16 amino acids. The germline V gene encodes CDR1 SGHTA and CDR2 FQGNSA. V trimming: 6 bases; J trimming: 2 bases; junction bases outside the gene matches: 7. The CDR3 protein is CASRPTGGVNTGELFF. In DNA, the CDR3 is TGTGCCAGCAGGCCAACAGGGGGCGTAAACACCGGGGAGCTGTTTTTT.

The V call is TRBV18, the J call TRBJ2-5; D remains unclear. V was cut by 3 bases and J by 5 bases, with 13 bases left in between. Germline CDR1 is KGHSH and CDR2 is LQKENI. CDR3 size: 14 residues. CDR3 sequence: CASSPPARKETQYF. The CDR3 DNA is TGTGCCAGCTCACCCCCCGCCCGCAAGGAGACCCAGTACTTC.

The chain has TRBV9 and TRBJ2-3; D gene uncertain. From germline, CDR1 is SGDLS and CDR2 YYNGEE. V shed 0 bases and J shed 0 bases, with 5 bases lying between them. The CDR3 is 14 residues long. The CDR3 nucleotides read TGTGCCAGCAGCGTAGGTCTAAGCACAGATACGCAGTATTTT. This translates into CASSVGLSTDTQYF.

The V gene is TRBV7-3, the J gene TRBJ2-7; D is possibly TRBD1 (6 bases). V lost 1 base and J 1 base, leaving 11 bases between the germline ends. The germline V gene encodes CDR1 SGHTA and CDR2 FQGTGA. The CDR3 length is 15 residues. The CDR3, as DNA: TGTGCCAGCAGCTTAAGTCAGGGGTCATCCTACGAGCAGTACTTC. Residues: CASSLSQGSSYEQYF.